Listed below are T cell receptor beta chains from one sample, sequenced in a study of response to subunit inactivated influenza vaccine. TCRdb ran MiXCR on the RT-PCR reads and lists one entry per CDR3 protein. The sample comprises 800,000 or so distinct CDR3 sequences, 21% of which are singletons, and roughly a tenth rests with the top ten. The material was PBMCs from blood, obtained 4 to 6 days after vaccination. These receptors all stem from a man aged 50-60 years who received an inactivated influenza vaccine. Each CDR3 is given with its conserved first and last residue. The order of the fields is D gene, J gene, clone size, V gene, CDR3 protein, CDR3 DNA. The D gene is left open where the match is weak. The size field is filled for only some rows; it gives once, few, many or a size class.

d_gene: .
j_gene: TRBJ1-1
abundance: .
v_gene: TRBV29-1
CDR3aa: CSVARGTEAFF
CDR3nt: TGCAGCGTTGCCAGGGGTACTGAAGCTTTCTTT

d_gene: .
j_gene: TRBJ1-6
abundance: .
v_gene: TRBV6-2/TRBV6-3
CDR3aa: CASSYIQGRTYNSPLHF
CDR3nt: TGTGCCAGCAGTTACATCCAGGGCAGGACCTATAATTCACCCCTCCACTTT

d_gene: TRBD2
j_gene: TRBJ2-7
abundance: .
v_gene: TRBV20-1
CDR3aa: CSAASGGVSYEQYF
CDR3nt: TGCAGTGCCGCTAGCGGGGGAGTTTCCTACGAGCAGTACTTC

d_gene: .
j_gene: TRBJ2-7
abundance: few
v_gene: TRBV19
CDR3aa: CASSILLGPYEQYF
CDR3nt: TGTGCCAGTAGTATTTTACTAGGGCCCTACGAGCAGTACTTC

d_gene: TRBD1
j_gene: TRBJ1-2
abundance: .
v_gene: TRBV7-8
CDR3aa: CASSSETGRVGGYTF
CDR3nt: TGTGCCAGCAGCTCGGAGACAGGGAGGGTTGGCGGCTACACCTTC

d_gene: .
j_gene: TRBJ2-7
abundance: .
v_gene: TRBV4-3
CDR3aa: CASSQDEGGEQYF
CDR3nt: TGCGCCAGCAGCCAAGATGAAGGGGGCGAGCAGTACTTC

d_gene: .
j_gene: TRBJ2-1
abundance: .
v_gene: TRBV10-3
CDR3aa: CAISSRAWDNEQFF
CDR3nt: TGTGCCATCAGCAGCAGGGCGTGGGACAATGAGCAGTTCTTC

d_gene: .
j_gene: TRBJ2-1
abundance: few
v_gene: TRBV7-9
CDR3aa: CASSFIAHHNEQFF
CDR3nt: TGTGCCAGCAGCTTTATAGCGCATCACAATGAGCAGTTCTTC

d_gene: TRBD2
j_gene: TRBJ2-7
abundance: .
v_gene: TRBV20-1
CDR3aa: CSARDQAGLAGGGSF
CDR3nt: TGCAGTGCTAGAGATCAGGCGGGACTAGCGGGAGGTGGCTCCTTC

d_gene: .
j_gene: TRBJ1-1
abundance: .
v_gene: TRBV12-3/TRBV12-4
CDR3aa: CASSFGHEAFF
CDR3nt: TGTGCCAGCAGTTTCGGACATGAAGCTTTCTTT

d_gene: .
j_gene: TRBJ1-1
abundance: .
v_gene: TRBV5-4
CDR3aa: CASRVGRTSSNTEAFF
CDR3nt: TGTGCCAGCAGGGTCGGCCGGACGTCCTCGAACACTGAAGCTTTCTTT

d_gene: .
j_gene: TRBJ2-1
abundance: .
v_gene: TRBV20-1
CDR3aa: CSATRDVAYNEQFF
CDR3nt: TGCAGTGCTACCCGGGACGTCGCCTACAATGAGCAGTTCTTC

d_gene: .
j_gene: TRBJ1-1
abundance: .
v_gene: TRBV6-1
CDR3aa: CATTDSPRNTEAFF
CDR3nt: TGTGCCACTACGGACAGTCCTCGGAACACTGAAGCTTTCTTT

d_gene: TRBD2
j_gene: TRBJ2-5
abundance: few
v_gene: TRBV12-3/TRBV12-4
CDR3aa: CASSLASGSSETQYF
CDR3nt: TGTGCCAGCTCCCTGGCTAGCGGGAGTTCTGAGACCCAGTACTTC

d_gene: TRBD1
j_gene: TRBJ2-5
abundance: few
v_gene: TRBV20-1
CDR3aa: CSARRLDRDRGDRETQYF
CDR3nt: TGCAGTGCACGGAGACTGGACCGGGACAGGGGTGATCGAGAGACCCAGTACTTC

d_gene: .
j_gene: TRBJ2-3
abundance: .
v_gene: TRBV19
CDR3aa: CASKGAGTASVTQYF
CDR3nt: TGTGCCAGTAAAGGGGCCGGGACCGCATCAGTCACGCAGTATTTT

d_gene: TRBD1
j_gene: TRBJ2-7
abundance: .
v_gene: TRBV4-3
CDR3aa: CASSQGQGAVYEQYF
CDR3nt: TGCGCCAGCAGCCAAGGACAGGGGGCGGTCTACGAGCAGTACTTC

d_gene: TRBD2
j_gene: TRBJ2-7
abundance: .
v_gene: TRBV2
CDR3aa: CASSVGSLAGGQQYF
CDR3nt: TGTGCCAGCAGTGTCGGATCACTAGCGGGAGGTCAGCAGTACTTC

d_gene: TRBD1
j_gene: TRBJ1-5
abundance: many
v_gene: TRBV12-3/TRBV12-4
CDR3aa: CASRGTGNQPQHF
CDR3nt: TGTGCCAGCAGGGGGACAGGCAATCAGCCCCAGCATTTT

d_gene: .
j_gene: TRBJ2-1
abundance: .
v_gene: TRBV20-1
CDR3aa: CSASRTGWSSYNEQFF
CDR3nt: TGCAGTGCTAGTCGGACGGGCTGGAGCTCCTACAATGAGCAGTTCTTC

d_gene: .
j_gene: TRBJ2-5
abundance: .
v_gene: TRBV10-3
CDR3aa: CASTPGPAQETQYF
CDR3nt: TGTGCCAGCACCCCAGGGCCGGCCCAAGAGACCCAGTACTTC

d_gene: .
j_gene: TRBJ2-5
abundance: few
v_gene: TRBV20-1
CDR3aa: CSAIKGGQETQYF
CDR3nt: TGCAGTGCTATAAAAGGGGGGCAAGAGACCCAGTACTTC

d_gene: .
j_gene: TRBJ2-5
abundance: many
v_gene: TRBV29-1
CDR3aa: CSVDRLQWGETQYF
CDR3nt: TGCAGCGTTGACCGCCTCCAGTGGGGGGAGACCCAGTACTTC

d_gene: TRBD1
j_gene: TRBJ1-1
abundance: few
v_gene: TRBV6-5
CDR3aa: CASSYSGGGIGAFF
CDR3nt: TGTGCCAGCAGTTACTCTGGAGGGGGCATTGGAGCTTTCTTT

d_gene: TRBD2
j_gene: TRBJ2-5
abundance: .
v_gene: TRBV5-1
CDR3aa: CASSYDGRAAETQYF
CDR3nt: TGCGCCAGCAGCTATGACGGGAGGGCCGCGGAGACCCAGTACTTC

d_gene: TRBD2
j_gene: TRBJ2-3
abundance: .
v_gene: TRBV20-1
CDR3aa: CSARGIHRGDTDTQYF
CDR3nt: TGCAGTGCTAGAGGTATTCATCGGGGGGACACAGATACGCAGTATTTT

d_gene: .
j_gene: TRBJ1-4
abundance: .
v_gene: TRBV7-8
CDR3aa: CASSFGLREQLFF
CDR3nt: TGTGCCAGCAGCTTTGGACTAAGGGAGCAACTGTTTTTT

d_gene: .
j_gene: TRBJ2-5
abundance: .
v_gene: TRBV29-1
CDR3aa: CSVRAPSETQYF
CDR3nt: TGCAGCGTTAGAGCCCCGTCGGAGACCCAGTACTTC

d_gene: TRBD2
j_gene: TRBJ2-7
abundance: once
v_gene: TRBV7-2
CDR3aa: CASSLGIWLAGDEQYF
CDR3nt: TGTGCCAGCAGCTTAGGAATATGGCTAGCGGGAGACGAGCAGTACTTC

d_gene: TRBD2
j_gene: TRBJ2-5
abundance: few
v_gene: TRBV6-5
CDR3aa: CASSYSSSGRAGETQYF
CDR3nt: TGTGCCAGCAGTTACTCGTCTAGCGGGAGGGCCGGGGAGACCCAGTACTTC

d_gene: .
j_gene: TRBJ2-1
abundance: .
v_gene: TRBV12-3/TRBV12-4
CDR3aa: CASSLAVTMGEQFF
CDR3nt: TGTGCCAGCAGTTTAGCGGTAACGATGGGTGAGCAGTTCTTC

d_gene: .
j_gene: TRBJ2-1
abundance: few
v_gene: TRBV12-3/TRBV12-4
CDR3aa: CASSAVGISNEQFF
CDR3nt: TGTGCCAGCAGTGCCGTGGGAATTTCGAATGAGCAGTTCTTC

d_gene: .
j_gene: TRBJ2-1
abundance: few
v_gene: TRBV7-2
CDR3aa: CASSLPGLDYNEQFF
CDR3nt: TGTGCCAGCAGCTTGCCGGGGCTAGACTACAATGAGCAGTTCTTC

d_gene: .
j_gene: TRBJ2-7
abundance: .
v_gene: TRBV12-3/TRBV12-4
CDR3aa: CASSPGLSPYEQYF
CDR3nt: TGTGCCAGCAGTCCAGGACTAAGCCCCTACGAGCAGTACTTC

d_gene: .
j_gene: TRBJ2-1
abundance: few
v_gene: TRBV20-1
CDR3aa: CSARRRVPRNEQFF
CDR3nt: TGCAGTGCTAGACGCCGGGTTCCCCGCAATGAGCAGTTCTTC

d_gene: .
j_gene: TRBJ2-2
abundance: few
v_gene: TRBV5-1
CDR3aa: CASSLAETGELFF
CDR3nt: TGCGCCAGCAGCTTGGCAGAGACCGGGGAGCTGTTTTTT

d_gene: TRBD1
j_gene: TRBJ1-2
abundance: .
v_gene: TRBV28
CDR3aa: CASSLGTGDLYGYTF
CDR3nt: TGTGCCAGCAGTTTAGGGACAGGAGATCTCTATGGCTACACCTTC

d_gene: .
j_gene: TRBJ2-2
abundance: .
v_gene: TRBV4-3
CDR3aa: CASRAEPNTGELFF
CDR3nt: TGCGCCAGCCGAGCGGAGCCGAACACCGGGGAGCTGTTTTTT

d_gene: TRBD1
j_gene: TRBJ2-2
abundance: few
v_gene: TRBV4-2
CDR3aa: CASSQDRVRGSWTGELFF
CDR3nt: TGTGCCAGCAGCCAAGATCGAGTCAGGGGGAGTTGGACCGGTGAGCTGTTTTTT

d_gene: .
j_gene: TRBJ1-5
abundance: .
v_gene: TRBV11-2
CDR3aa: CASSPGARQPQHF
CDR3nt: TGTGCCAGCAGCCCGGGGGCACGACAGCCCCAGCATTTT

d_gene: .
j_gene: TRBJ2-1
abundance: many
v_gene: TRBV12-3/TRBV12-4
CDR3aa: CASSFLRSYNEQFF
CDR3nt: TGTGCCAGCAGTTTCTTGCGGTCCTACAATGAGCAGTTCTTC

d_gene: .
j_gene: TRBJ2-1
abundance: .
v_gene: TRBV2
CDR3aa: CASNYRSVGNEQFF
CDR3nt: TGTGCCAGCAATTACCGTTCAGTGGGCAATGAGCAGTTCTTC

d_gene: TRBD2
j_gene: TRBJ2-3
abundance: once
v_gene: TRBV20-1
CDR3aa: CSARDPGLAGAPGTQYF
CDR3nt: TGCAGTGCTAGAGATCCGGGACTAGCGGGGGCCCCCGGTACGCAGTATTTT

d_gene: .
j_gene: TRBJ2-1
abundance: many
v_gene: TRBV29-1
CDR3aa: CSVGRINEQFF
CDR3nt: TGCAGCGTTGGGCGTATTAATGAGCAGTTCTTC

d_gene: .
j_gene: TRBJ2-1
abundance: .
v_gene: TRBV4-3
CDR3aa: CASSLLLQGSNEQFF
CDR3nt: TGCGCCAGCAGCCTTCTGCTACAGGGTTCAAATGAGCAGTTCTTC

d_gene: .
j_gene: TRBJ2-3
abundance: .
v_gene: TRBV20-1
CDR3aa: CSARDPNRAATDTQYF
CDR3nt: TGCAGTGCTAGAGATCCTAACAGGGCAGCCACAGATACGCAGTATTTT